The 12 T cell receptor beta chains reported below all come from one sample, sequenced in a study of blood T cell repertoires in COVID-19 (TCRdb year 2020). The library relied on the immunoSEQ multiplex PCR assay. In TCRdb, the immuneACCESS table is reduced to in-frame sequences with V and J assigned. These tables do not hold every clone; where another copy was compared, an unresolved V gene accounts for under half, and the others remain unexplained. The table for this sample lists under 500,000 clones; about 89% of them were counted only once. The ten largest clones take up around 4.5% of the sample. The sequencing input was peripheral blood. The receptors stem from a woman aged 30 to 39 with acute or convalescent COVID-19.

The gene calls are TRBV5-1 and TRBJ2-7; 9 positions match TRBD1. CDR3 size: 15 residues. Germline trimming cut 4 bases from V and 7 bases from J; bases unmatched to any gene: 12. Germline V gene sequence: CDR1 SGHRS, CDR2 YFSETQ. In DNA, the CDR3 is TGCGCCAGCAGCCGATTACAGGGGGCGCAGGGGGAGCAGTACTTC. Encoded protein: CASSRLQGAQGEQYF.

The rearrangement links TRBV3-1 (or the pseudogene TRBV3-2) to TRBJ1-1; D gene unclear. Looked up from germline, CDR1 is LGHDT and CDR2 is YNNKEL (reference sequence). The CDR3 has 14 residues. Trimming stripped 2 bases from V and 4 bases from J, with 11 bases between. The CDR3 loop is CASSQLGESTEAFF. In DNA form, the CDR3 reads TGTGCCAGCAGCCAACTGGGAGAAAGCACTGAAGCTTTCTTT.

Comments on this clone: In the same sample, other DNA sequences code for this CDR3. The rearrangement uses TRBV5-4 and TRBJ1-2; D gene ambiguous. The germline CDR1 and CDR2 sequences are SGHNT and YYREEE (reference sequence). The CDR3 has 13 residues. Trimming removed 0 bases at V and 7 bases at J, with 10 bases between. The CDR3 DNA is TGTGCCAGCAGCTTGGACCGGGGTGGTGGCTACACCTTC. Translating it yields CASSLDRGGGYTF.

This clone has more than one count but fewer than ten. V gene TRBV4-2 combines with J gene TRBJ2-3; tentatively, D is TRBD2 (6 bases). Between the trimmed V and J ends, which lost 5 bases and 2 bases, there was a span of 11 bases. Germline lookup yields CDR1 LGHNA and CDR2 YNFKEQ. The CDR3 is 14 residues long. The CDR3, as DNA: TGTGCCAGCAGCACGGGACTTTCCACAGATACGCAGTATTTT. Protein: CASSTGLSTDTQYF.

The chain employs TRBV18 and TRBJ1-1; tentative D call: TRBD1 (5 bases). Trimming shortened V by 0 bases and J by 0 bases, and 11 bases separated the two germline ends. Germline V lookup: CDR1 KGHSH, CDR2 LQKENI. The CDR3 has 16 residues. The CDR3 DNA is TGTGCCAGCTCACCACCCCAGGGTACGATGAACACTGAAGCTTTCTTT. Encoded protein: CASSPPQGTMNTEAFF.

V and J are TRBV18 and TRBJ1-2; 7 positions agree with TRBD1. Looked up from germline, CDR1 is KGHSH and CDR2 is LQKENI. This CDR3 contains 15 residues. V gave up 1 base and J gave up 3 bases; unmatched junction bases: 5. The CDR3 sequence: CASSPQTGTDYGYTF. Here the CDR3 DNA reads TGTGCCAGCTCACCACAGACAGGGACGGACTATGGCTACACCTTC.

The V call is TRBV4-1, the J call TRBJ1-4; D gene uncertain. The germline V and J ends were trimmed by 1 base and 3 bases, with 6 bases remaining between them. The CDR3 extends over 14 amino acids. Germline lookup yields CDR1 MGHRA and CDR2 YSYEKL. The CDR3 DNA reads TGCGCCAGCAGCCAAGTACTGGCTAATGAAAAACTGTTTTTT. Its protein is CASSQVLANEKLFF.

This clone came up once. CDR3: CASRRGVYTEAFF. DNA for the CDR3: TGTGCCAGCCGCCGCGGGGTGTACACTGAAGCTTTCTTT. The chain joins TRBV6-5 to TRBJ1-1; D unresolved. The CDR3 runs to 13 residues. CDR1 is MNHEY and CDR2 is SVGAGI in the germline V gene. The V end was cut by 8 bases, the J end by 3 bases, with 13 bases between.

This clone was observed a single time. One end of the junction does not line up with germline, which may come from a read error. The chain uses TRBV9 and TRBJ2-7; 7 bases fit TRBD2. The CDR3 spans 12 residues. CDR1 SGDLS and CDR2 YYNGEE come from the germline V gene. The CDR3 region is CASSREGRGHRW. CDR3 DNA: TGTGCCAGCAGCAGGGAGGGTAGGGGCCACCGGTGG.

The rearrangement joins TRBV18 to TRBJ2-7, with D unclear. The germline gives CDR1 KGHSH, CDR2 LQKENI. V gave up 0 bases and J gave up 6 bases, with 12 bases separating them. This CDR3 is built from 14 residues. DNA of the CDR3: TGTGCCAGCTCACCACCGGGCCCTCGGCCCGAGCAGTACTTC. Protein product: CASSPPGPRPEQYF.

The V and J genes are TRBV28 and TRBJ2-7; D is unclear. The germline CDR1 and CDR2 sequences are MDHEN and SYDVKM. The ends were cut back, 1 base at V and 3 bases at J, with 4 bases in the middle. CDR3 length equals 12 residues. Here the CDR3 reads CASSLFVYEQYF. CDR3 coding DNA: TGTGCCAGCAGTTTATTCGTCTACGAGCAGTACTTC.

The chain has TRBV5-4 and TRBJ2-3, with 7 bases aligning to TRBD2. Germline-derived CDR1 and CDR2 are SGHNT and YYREEE (reference sequence). The CDR3 runs 13 residues. V was clipped by 5 bases and J by 4 bases; unmatched bases: 4. The CDR3 nucleotides are TGTGCCAGCAGGGGGGAGGGTTCAGATACGCAGTATTTT. This sequence encodes CASRGEGSDTQYF.